This T cell receptor (beta chain) stems from a study of OX40 agonist ivuxolimab in advanced cancers. Using immunoSEQ multiplex PCR, the repertoire was profiled, and TCRdb retains in-frame clones only, with some absent. The sample lists tens of thousands of clones, roughly 90% seen once, with approximately 0.45% in the top ten. The source is an adult with an advanced solid tumor such as melanoma, head and neck, liver or kidney cancer. Sequenced here: CD4+ or CD8+ T cells sorted from blood, sampled in a trial of the OX40 agonist ivuxolimab.

In DNA form, the CDR3 reads TGTGCCAGCAGCTTACACCGACAGCACTACGAGCAGTACTTC. The encoded protein is CASSLHRQHYEQYF. The chain couples TRBV11-1 to TRBJ2-7; weak D call: TRBD1 (5 bases). V was clipped by 2 bases and J by 3 bases, with 11 bases between them. CDR1 and CDR2 (germline): SGHAT, FQDESV (reference sequence). This CDR3 has 14 amino acids.